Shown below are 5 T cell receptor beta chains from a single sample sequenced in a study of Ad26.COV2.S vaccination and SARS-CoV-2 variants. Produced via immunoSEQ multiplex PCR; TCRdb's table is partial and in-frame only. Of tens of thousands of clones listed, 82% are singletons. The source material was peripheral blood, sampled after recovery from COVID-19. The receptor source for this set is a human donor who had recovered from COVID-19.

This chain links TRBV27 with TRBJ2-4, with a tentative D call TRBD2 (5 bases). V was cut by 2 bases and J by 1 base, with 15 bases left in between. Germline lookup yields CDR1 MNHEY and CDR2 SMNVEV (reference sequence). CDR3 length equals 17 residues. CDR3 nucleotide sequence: TGTGCCAGCAGTTTACTGAGGGCGAGTAGTGCCAAAAACATTCAGTACTTC. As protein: CASSLLRASSAKNIQYF.

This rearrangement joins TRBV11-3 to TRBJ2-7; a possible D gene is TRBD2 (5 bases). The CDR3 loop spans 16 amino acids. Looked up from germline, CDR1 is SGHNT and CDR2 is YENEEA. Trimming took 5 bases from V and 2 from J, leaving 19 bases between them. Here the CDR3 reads CASSPSSGSGPYEQYF. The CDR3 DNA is TGTGCCAGCAGCCCTTCGTCGGGGTCCGGGCCCTACGAGCAGTACTTC.

The CDR3 sequence: CASRIGSGGLYNEQFF. The CDR3, as DNA: TGTGCCAGCAGGATTGGTTCGGGAGGGCTCTACAATGAGCAGTTCTTC. The rearrangement joins TRBV2 to TRBJ2-1, with 8 bases matching TRBD2. The germline gives CDR1 SNHLY, CDR2 FYNNEI. V dropped 6 bases and J dropped 3; count of bases not matched to a gene: 10. There are 16 residues in the CDR3.

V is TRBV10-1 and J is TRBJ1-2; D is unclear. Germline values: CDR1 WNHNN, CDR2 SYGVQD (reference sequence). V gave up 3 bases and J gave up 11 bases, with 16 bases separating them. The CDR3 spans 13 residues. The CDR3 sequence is CASSDGRSASYTF. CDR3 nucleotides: TGCGCCAGCAGTGACGGAAGGTCCGCCTCGTACACCTTC.

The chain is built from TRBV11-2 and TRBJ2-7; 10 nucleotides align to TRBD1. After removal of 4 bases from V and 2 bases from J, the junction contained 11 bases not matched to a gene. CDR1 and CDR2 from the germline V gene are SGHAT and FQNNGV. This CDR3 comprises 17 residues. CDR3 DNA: TGTGCCAGCAGCTCCCTTCGGTGGGACAGGGGTGCCTACGAGCAGTACTTC. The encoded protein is CASSSLRWDRGAYEQYF.